This T cell receptor (beta chain) was captured in a study of T cell responses to AZD1222 COVID-19 vaccine. Study-wide context: The study pooled second doses at about 4 or about 12 weeks. Study-level results: Donors were chiefly white British, with a greater number of females, and clonal diversity was perhaps underestimated.

Libraries were prepared by immunoSEQ multiplex PCR; TCRdb keeps only in-frame clonotypes and omits some of them. The repertoire holds some 87,000 clones, with 85% to 90% as singletons. This clone appeared a few times. The antigen is unknown. The CDR3 is 15 residues long. Trimming left V 3 bases short and J 4 bases short, with 15 bases between. Per germline, CDR1 SNHLY and CDR2 FYNNEI. The sequence was collected from an adult in good health. The sample in question was peripheral blood, obtained on day 0 of AZD1222 vaccination. The chain couples TRBV2 to TRBJ1-2, with D tentatively TRBD1 (5 bases). CDR3 protein: CASSEGDAATYGYTF. CDR3 in DNA: TGTGCCAGCAGTGAGGGGGACGCCGCTACCTATGGCTACACCTTC.